This TCR beta chain comes out of a study of blood T cell repertoires in COVID-19. Across the whole study: Both acute and convalescent COVID-19 samples were obtained from the United States, Italy and Spain. Nucleic acid was either cDNA or gDNA, and it came from T cells, B-cell-depleted T cells, or PBMCs.

This clone was observed a single time. Germline V gives CDR1 KGHDR, CDR2 SFDVKD. Trimming pared 1 base from V and 6 bases from J, leaving 15 bases between. This CDR3 region has 16 residues. Original data processing: By means of reference gene primer amplification, nucleated cell counts were estimated. TCRdb's table, derived via immunoSEQ multiplex PCR, lists solely in-frame clones and lacks some. V, J and clone size reflect that table, while D and trimming were determined from the DNA. The sample has 200,000 to 250,000 clones; 86% are singletons. This receptor was obtained from a man at least 80 years old with acute or convalescent COVID-19. The sequencing input was peripheral blood. The V gene is TRBV24-1, the J gene TRBJ2-1; unclear D gene. The CDR3 sequence is CATSDFGDSTGNEQFF. CDR3 bases: TGTGCCACCAGTGATTTTGGAGATTCCACGGGCAATGAGCAGTTCTTC.